Below are 18 T cell receptor beta chains sequenced from a single sample in a study of T cell responses to AZD1222 COVID-19 vaccine. TCRdb's copy holds only in-frame clones and misses some; the assay was immunoSEQ multiplex PCR. The data show more than 150,000 clones, approximately 91% seen once. The material sequenced was peripheral blood, taken on day 0 of AZD1222 vaccination. These receptors all come from an adult in good health.

This chain links TRBV5-4 with TRBJ2-1, with 10 bases aligning to TRBD2. Germline V gene lookup returns CDR1 SGHNT and CDR2 YYREEE (reference sequence). J was trimmed by 6 bases and V by 4 bases; bases with no gene match: 10. The CDR3 sequence is 16 residues long. CDR3 in amino acids: CASSDPTSGARNEQFF. DNA for the CDR3: TGTGCCAGCAGCGACCCTACTAGCGGGGCCCGCAATGAGCAGTTCTTC. Full variable domain (outside the CDR3, taken from reference TRBV5-4 and TRBJ2-1): ETGVTQSPTHLIKTRGQQVTLRCSSQSGHNTVSWYQQALGQGPQFIFQYYREEENGRGNFPPRFSGLQFPNYSSELNVNALELDDSALYLCASSDPTSGARNEQFFGPGTRLTVL.

With respect to this clone: This clone may be a read error of a much larger clone one base away. The chain is built from TRBV2 and TRBJ2-7, with D uncertain. Germline assignment: CDR1 SNHLY and CDR2 FYNNEI. Trimming left V 5 bases short and J 3 bases short, with 2 bases between. The length of the CDR3 is 10 residues. CDR3 sequence reads: CASSHYEQYF. The DNA of the CDR3 is TGTGCCAGCAGTCACTACGAGCAGTACTTC.

The genes are TRBV19 and TRBJ2-3; no clear D. In germline, CDR1 is LNHDA, CDR2 SQIVND (reference sequence). CDR3 size: 13 residues. The ends were cut back, 5 bases at V and 3 bases at J, with 9 bases in the middle. CDR3 in DNA: TGTGCCAGTAGTCCTCCAGGAACAGATACGCAGTATTTT. This encodes CASSPPGTDTQYF.

The chain is built from TRBV19 and TRBJ1-5, with a tentative D call TRBD1 (5 bases). CDR1 and CDR2 from the germline V gene are LNHDA and SQIVND (reference sequence). The CDR3 is 15 amino acids. Trimming pared 9 bases from V and 2 bases from J, leaving 17 bases between. CDR3 protein: CASHFREAGNQPQHF. The CDR3 DNA follows: TGTGCCAGCCACTTCAGGGAGGCCGGCAATCAGCCCCAGCATTTT.

The rearrangement links TRBV7-3 to TRBJ2-1, with 7 bases matching TRBD2. J was trimmed by 4 bases and V by 2 bases; bases with no gene match: 8. The CDR3 extends over 16 amino acids. From germline, CDR1 is SGHTA and CDR2 FQGTGA. The CDR3 here is CASSLLGSGVYNEQFF. The CDR3 region has the DNA TGTGCCAGCAGCTTACTCGGAAGCGGGGTGTACAATGAGCAGTTCTTC.

The rearrangement uses TRBV10-1 and TRBJ2-3; 8 bases align to TRBD2. Germline CDR1 reads WNHNN; CDR2 reads SYGVQD (reference sequence). Losses at the gene ends were 0 bases for V and 3 bases for J; bases not matched to a gene: 5. The CDR3 length is 16 residues. In nucleotides, the CDR3 is TGCGCCAGCAGTGAGTCTCCGGGACTAGGGACAGATACGCAGTATTTT. Its protein is CASSESPGLGTDTQYF.

V usage is TRBV5-1 and J usage is TRBJ2-2, with D hard to call. V was pared by 4 bases and J by 0 bases, with 13 bases between. The germline gives CDR1 SGHRS, CDR2 YFSETQ. This CDR3 is built from 16 residues. Here the CDR3 DNA reads TGCGCCAGCAGCCCGTTCGCCGCGACGAACACCGGGGAGCTGTTTTTT. Protein sequence: CASSPFAATNTGELFF.

The chain joins TRBV7-2 to TRBJ1-1; D might be TRBD1 (5 bases). Looked up from germline, CDR1 is SGHTA and CDR2 is FQGNSA. Trimming left V 4 bases short and J 1 base short, with 7 bases between. CDR3 length: 13 amino acids. The CDR3 loop is CASSSGTNTEAFF. In DNA form, the CDR3 reads TGTGCCAGCAGCTCCGGGACGAACACTGAAGCTTTCTTT.

The chain joins TRBV29-1 to TRBJ1-1; weak D call: TRBD1 (6 bases). The CDR3 has 14 amino acids. Germline lookup yields CDR1 SQVTM and CDR2 ANQGSEA. Trimming stripped 6 bases from V and 3 bases from J, with 17 bases between. The CDR3, as DNA: TGCAGCGTCACTAAAGGGGGGGTGGACACTGAAGCTTTCTTT. Translation: CSVTKGGVDTEAFF.

The rearrangement links TRBV3-1 (or the pseudogene TRBV3-2) to TRBJ2-4, with 16 nucleotides matching TRBD2. V lost 4 bases to trimming and J lost 0 bases; unmatched junction nucleotides: 6. The CDR3 contains 19 residues. Germline V gene data show CDR1 as LGHDT and CDR2 as YNNKEL (reference sequence). DNA for the CDR3: TGTGCCAGCAGCCGCCCGGGACTAGCGGGGGGGCTAGCCAAAAACATTCAGTACTTC. Translation: CASSRPGLAGGLAKNIQYF.

The chain employs TRBV5-4 and TRBJ2-4; 9 bases line up with TRBD2. The V segment lost 0 bases and the J segment 3 bases; nucleotides outside the gene matches: 13. Germline lookup yields CDR1 SGHNT and CDR2 YYREEE (reference sequence). CDR3 size: 19 residues. DNA of the CDR3: TGTGCCAGCAGCTTGGAGGTAGCGGGGGTCCTGAGGGACAAAAACATTCAGTACTTC. Amino acids: CASSLEVAGVLRDKNIQYF.

Here the CDR3 DNA reads TGTGCCAGCAGCCCTGGATCGGTTTGGGGGAACACTGAAGCTTTCTTT. Protein product: CASSPGSVWGNTEAFF. The chain uses TRBV7-6 and TRBJ1-1; D is undetermined. Trimming removed 5 bases at V and 1 base at J, with 17 bases between. Germline CDR1 SGHVS, CDR2 FNYEAQ. This CDR3 is built from 16 residues.

CDR3 protein: CASSLSQGLGEQYF. The CDR3 DNA sequence: TGCGCCAGCAGCTTGTCCCAGGGTCTGGGCGAGCAGTACTTC. This chain links TRBV5-1 with TRBJ2-7; D perhaps matches TRBD1 (5 bases). The CDR3 runs to 14 residues. Germline CDR1 is SGHRS and CDR2 is YFSETQ. Trimming cost V 1 base and J 6 bases, with 14 bases left between them.

The rearrangement links TRBV7-9 to TRBJ1-5; no clear D. The V gene's germline CDR1 is SEHNR and CDR2 FQNEAQ (reference sequence). The CDR3 has 12 amino acids. V was clipped by 5 bases and J by 1 base, with 3 bases between them. CDR3 nucleotide sequence: TGTGCCAGCAGCCCCAGCAATCAGCCCCAGCATTTT. It is translated as CASSPSNQPQHF.

The V call is TRBV12-3 or TRBV12-4, the J call TRBJ1-2; D not certain. V lost 3 bases to trimming and J lost 2 bases, with 7 bases between them. The CDR3 is 13 amino acids. The CDR3 nucleotides read TGTGCCAGCAGTTTGGAGTTGAACTATGGCTACACCTTC. As protein: CASSLELNYGYTF.

The J gene is TRBJ2-7, the V gene TRBV27; D gene ambiguous. Germline assignment: CDR1 MNHEY and CDR2 SMNVEV (reference sequence). CDR3 length: 14 residues. V was pared by 3 bases and J by 6 bases, with 15 bases between. The DNA of the CDR3 is TGTGCCAGCAGTTTGCGGCCCGGTTCGGTCGAGCAGTACTTC. Protein product: CASSLRPGSVEQYF.

The V call is TRBV20-1, the J call TRBJ1-5; D unclear. The CDR3 has 13 residues. The germline V gene encodes CDR1 DFQATT and CDR2 SNEGSKA (reference sequence). Trimming shortened V by 3 bases and J by 6 bases, and 12 bases separated the two germline ends. CDR3 region: CSASLGWGQPQHF. DNA for the CDR3: TGCAGTGCTAGTTTGGGGTGGGGTCAGCCCCAGCATTTT.

The chain joins TRBV28 to TRBJ1-6; perhaps TRBD1 as D (6 bases). CDR1 is MDHEN and CDR2 is SYDVKM in the germline V gene. This CDR3 has 16 residues. The V end was cut by 1 base, the J end by 9 bases, with 16 bases between. The CDR3, as DNA: TGTGCCAGCAGTTTATTAACACAGGGAATATTTTCACCCCTCCACTTT. It encodes CASSLLTQGIFSPLHF.